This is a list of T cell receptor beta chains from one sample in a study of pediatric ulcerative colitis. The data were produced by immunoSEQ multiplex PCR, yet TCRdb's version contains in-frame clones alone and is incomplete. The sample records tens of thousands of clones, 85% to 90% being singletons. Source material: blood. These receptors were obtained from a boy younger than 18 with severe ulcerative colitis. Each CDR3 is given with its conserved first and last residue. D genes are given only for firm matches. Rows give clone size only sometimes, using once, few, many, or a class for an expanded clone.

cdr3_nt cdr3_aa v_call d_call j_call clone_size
TGTGCCAGCAGCTTATCTCCCTCCACTGAAGCTTTCTTT CASSLSPSTEAFF TRBV11-3 - TRBJ1-1 -
TGTGCCAGCAGCTCGGCGGGGCCGGGCCAGCCCCAGCATTTT CASSSAGPGQPQHF TRBV6-5 - TRBJ1-5 -
TGTGCCAGCAGCCAACAGGGGGTGAACACTGAAGCTTTCTTT CASSQQGVNTEAFF TRBV16 TRBD1 TRBJ1-1 -
TGCGCCAGCAGCTTGGGACCCGCCGATGAGCAGTTCTTC CASSLGPADEQFF TRBV5-1 - TRBJ2-1 -
TGTGCCATCAGTGAATCACGTTTGGCCACCCAGTACTTC CAISESRLATQYF TRBV10-3 - TRBJ2-5 -
TGTGCCAGCAGCTTAAGACAGGGGGCGGGTGAAGAGACCCAGTACTTC CASSLRQGAGEETQYF TRBV7-9 TRBD1 TRBJ2-5 -
TGTGCCACCCGGGGGGGGCCCTCAGAGACCCAGTACTTC CATRGGPSETQYF TRBV7-9 TRBD2 TRBJ2-5 -
TGTGCCAGTAGCAACACAGGGACGAATCAGCCCCAGCATTTT CASSNTGTNQPQHF TRBV19 - TRBJ1-5 -
TGTGCCAGTACAAGCGGGAATGAGCAGTTCTTC CASTSGNEQFF TRBV19 - TRBJ2-1 few
TGTGCCAGCAGTGAACAGGGTGACACCGGGGAGCTGTTTTTT CASSEQGDTGELFF TRBV6-4 - TRBJ2-2 -
TGTGCCAGCAGCCCTGACTGCGAGCAGTACTTC CASSPDCEQYF TRBV21-1 - TRBJ2-7 once
TGCGCCAGCAGACCGGGACACCTCAGCTCCTACGAGCAGTACTTC CASRPGHLSSYEQYF TRBV10-2 - TRBJ2-7 -
TGTGCCAGCAGCCCGACAGGTATCCTGCAGTATTTT CASSPTGILQYF TRBV7-9 - TRBJ2-3 -
TGTGCCAGCAGCAATCGGACAGACTACTACACTGAAGCTTTCTTT CASSNRTDYYTEAFF TRBV5-4 - TRBJ1-1 -
TGTGCCAGCTCACCGCCTAGGGCTAGCGGGAGATTGACCTACAATGAGCAGTTCTTC CASSPPRASGRLTYNEQFF TRBV18 TRBD2 TRBJ2-1 -
TGCGCCAGCAGCTTGGCCTTTCGGGCCACCGGCACAGATACGCAGTATTTT CASSLAFRATGTDTQYF TRBV5-1 - TRBJ2-3 -
TGTGCCAGCAGCGCGGACACGGGACAGGGCCAAAGGCAGTTCTTC CASSADTGQGQRQFF TRBV2 TRBD1 TRBJ2-1 -
TGTGCTAGTGGTTTGGTACTTTCGGGGCTCACATCGGATGGCTACACCTTC CASGLVLSGLTSDGYTF TRBV12-5 - TRBJ1-2 few
TGTGCCAGTAGTGCCGGGACAGGGACGCAGACCCAGTACTTC CASSAGTGTQTQYF TRBV19 TRBD1 TRBJ2-5 -
TGTGCCAGCAGCCAAGACTATATGGAGCAGTACTTC CASSQDYMEQYF TRBV14 - TRBJ2-7 -
TGTGCCAGCAGCCTATCCCCAAATAGCGGCTACACAGATACGCAGTATTTT CASSLSPNSGYTDTQYF TRBV7-9 - TRBJ2-3 -
TGTGCCAGCAGCTCAGGGACGTTGGACTTAGGCGGCTACACCTTC CASSSGTLDLGGYTF TRBV6-5 - TRBJ1-2 -
TGTGCCAGCTCACCAGGACAGGCGAACACTGAAGCTTTCTTT CASSPGQANTEAFF TRBV18 TRBD1 TRBJ1-1 -
TGTGCCAGTAGTATACCCATCCCCACAGGGCTTGGCGAGCAGTACTTC CASSIPIPTGLGEQYF TRBV19 - TRBJ2-7 -
TGTGCCAGCAGTTCGAACTACAATGAGCAGTTCTTC CASSSNYNEQFF TRBV27 - TRBJ2-1 -
TGCGCCAGCAGTGAGAGGGGCCAAGGGTACAATGAGCAGTTCTTC CASSERGQGYNEQFF TRBV10-2 - TRBJ2-1 once
TGTGCCAGCTCACCCGTCGACACTGGAAACACCATATATTTT CASSPVDTGNTIYF TRBV18 - TRBJ1-3 -
TGTGCCAGCAGCTTGGGCGCAGGACAGGGTTATGAGCAGTTCTTC CASSLGAGQGYEQFF TRBV5-6 TRBD1 TRBJ2-1 -
TGTGCCATCAGTGAGTCGGGACTAGCGGGAGGGCCAGATACGCAGTATTTT CAISESGLAGGPDTQYF TRBV10-3 TRBD2 TRBJ2-3 -
TGTGCCAGCAGCAGAGGACTAGCGGGAGGGAATGAGCAGTTCTTC CASSRGLAGGNEQFF TRBV2 TRBD2 TRBJ2-1 -
TGTGCCAGCAGTCAAAGACTAGCGGCATACAATGAGCAGTTCTTC CASSQRLAAYNEQFF TRBV6-6 TRBD2 TRBJ2-1 -
TGCGCCAGCAGCCAAGATTTGGGGTGGGAGACCCAGTACTTC CASSQDLGWETQYF TRBV4-1 - TRBJ2-5 -
TGCGCCAGCAGCCAAGATGAGCTGGCATCCGCTGAGCAGTTCTTC CASSQDELASAEQFF TRBV4-1 - TRBJ2-1 -
TGTGCCATCAGTGCCTCTTCTGGTGGCTACACCTTC CAISASSGGYTF TRBV10-3 - TRBJ1-2 -
TGTGCCAGCAGCGGGCCGGGATTGACCGTCGATGAGCAGTTCTTC CASSGPGLTVDEQFF TRBV9 - TRBJ2-1 -
TGTGCCAGCAGCCCCGGAAGCGGGCCCTCCTACAATGAGCAGTTCTTC CASSPGSGPSYNEQFF TRBV11-2 - TRBJ2-1 -
TGCGCCAGCAGCCAAGTAGGGTTCATGAACACTGAAGCTTTCTTT CASSQVGFMNTEAFF TRBV4-1 - TRBJ1-1 -
TGTGCCAGCAGTTTATCGGTAACCTACGAGCAGTACTTC CASSLSVTYEQYF TRBV27 - TRBJ2-7 few
TGTGCCAGCAGCCAAGAAACCTTTGAGACCCAGTACTTC CASSQETFETQYF TRBV14 - TRBJ2-5 -
TGCGCCAGCAGCCAAGAGGGCGGAGAGCAGTTCTTC CASSQEGGEQFF TRBV4-1 - TRBJ2-1 -
TGTGCCAGCAGCACGTCTAGCACCGGGGAGCTGTTTTTT CASSTSSTGELFF TRBV9 - TRBJ2-2 -
TGTGCCAGTAGTAATGGGGGCCCCTACGAGCAGTACTTC CASSNGGPYEQYF TRBV19 - TRBJ2-7 -
TGTGCCAGCAGATCACTAGCGGGAGCCGATACGCAGTATTTT CASRSLAGADTQYF TRBV7-2 TRBD2 TRBJ2-3 -
TGTGCCAGTAGTATGGGGCAGAACACTGAAGCTTTCTTT CASSMGQNTEAFF TRBV19 - TRBJ1-1 -